The next 32 T cell receptor beta chains were all read from a single sample in a study of CD8 T cells in Susac syndrome. RNA amounts of roughly 0.45 to 1 ug underwent reverse transcription with random hexamers. TCRdb called the immunoSEQ multiplex PCR reads again in MiXCR, with one record for every CDR3 protein. Among 120,000 or so distinct CDR3 sequences listed, 90% to 95% were seen once. The sample comprised CD8+ T cells from PBMCs. The origin of the receptors is a human donor with Susac syndrome.

The chain combines TRBV28 with TRBJ2-5; D remains ambiguous. The CDR3 loop spans 14 amino acids. The germline V and J ends were trimmed by 3 bases and 1 base, with 9 bases remaining between them. Germline CDR1 MDHEN, CDR2 SYDVKM. CDR3 in amino acids: CASSLLGLQETQYF. DNA of the CDR3: TGTGCCAGCAGTTTGTTGGGCCTCCAAGAGACCCAGTACTTC.

This chain connects TRBV20-1 to TRBJ2-7; perhaps TRBD1 as D (7 bases). The CDR3 spans 14 residues. Germline V gene sequence: CDR1 DFQATT, CDR2 SNEGSKA (reference sequence). V was shortened by 5 bases and J by 2 bases, with 16 bases between the two germline ends. This chain's CDR3 is CSAFTGDSPYEQYF. The CDR3 DNA reads TGCAGTGCTTTCACAGGGGACTCCCCCTACGAGCAGTACTTC.

The CDR3 sequence is CASSTPRQGSGNIQYF. CDR3 DNA sequence: TGTGCCAGCAGCACCCCGCGACAGGGTAGCGGAAACATTCAGTACTTC. This chain uses TRBV9 with TRBJ2-4; weak D call: TRBD1 (7 bases). With 4 bases removed from V and 6 bases from J, the gap between germline ends came to 20 bases. The CDR3 has 16 amino acids. Germline CDR1 is SGDLS and CDR2 is YYNGEE.

The chain's CDR3 is CSARLMEREQFF. DNA for the CDR3: TGCAGTGCTAGACTAATGGAACGTGAGCAGTTCTTC. This chain joins TRBV20-1 and TRBJ2-1, with unresolved D. This CDR3 has 12 residues. V was clipped by 2 bases and J by 9 bases, with 11 bases between them. Germline values: CDR1 DFQATT, CDR2 SNEGSKA (reference sequence).

This clonotype was seen just once. This sequence joins TRBV7-9 and TRBJ1-1; 7 bases align to TRBD1. J lost 5 bases, V lost 3 bases, and 9 bases had no gene match. Germline-derived CDR1 and CDR2 are SEHNR and FQNEAQ (reference sequence). This CDR3 is built from 15 residues. The CDR3 here is CASSLGQFSFTEAFF. CDR3 nucleotides: TGTGCCAGCAGCTTGGGACAGTTTTCCTTTACTGAAGCTTTCTTT.

V and J are TRBV13 and TRBJ2-1; 10 positions agree with TRBD2. The CDR3 runs to 15 residues. Germline V CDR1 and CDR2: PRHDT, FYEKMQ (reference sequence). V lost 3 bases, J lost 6 bases, and 5 bases stayed unmatched. Here the CDR3 reads CASSFPSGGVNEQFF. As DNA, the CDR3 is TGTGCCAGCAGCTTCCCCAGCGGGGGGGTCAATGAGCAGTTCTTC.

The rearrangement uses TRBV6-1 and TRBJ2-6, with TRBD2 identical over 7 bases. After removal of 3 bases from V and 1 base from J, the junction contained 0 bases not matched to a gene. Germline loops: CDR1 MNHNS, CDR2 SASEGT. The CDR3 is 15 residues long. This CDR3 reads CASSEGGSGANVLTF. DNA for the CDR3: TGTGCCAGCAGTGAGGGGGGGTCTGGGGCCAACGTCCTGACTTTC.

V usage is TRBV15 and J usage is TRBJ1-1, with D possibly being TRBD1 (5 bases). Germline V lookup: CDR1 LNHNV, CDR2 YYDKDF (reference sequence). The ends were cut back, 5 bases at V and 0 bases at J, with 16 bases in the middle. The CDR3 is made up of 16 amino acids. For the CDR3, the DNA is TGTGCCACCAGCCCCAACCAGGGCAGCATGAACACTGAAGCTTTCTTT. Translation: CATSPNQGSMNTEAFF.

The rearrangement uses TRBV25-1 and TRBJ2-7; 7 bases align to TRBD2. Germline V gives CDR1 MGHDK, CDR2 SYGVNS. This CDR3 region has 13 residues. Losses at the gene ends were 3 bases for V and 6 bases for J; bases not matched to a gene: 5. The CDR3 coding sequence is TGTGCCAGCAGTGAGGGACTAAACTCCGAGCAGTACTTC. The encoded protein is CASSEGLNSEQYF.

This clonotype occurred once. The chain employs TRBV27 and TRBJ2-7; D remains unclear. V was shortened by 6 bases and J by 1 base, with 10 bases between the two germline ends. Germline values: CDR1 MNHEY, CDR2 SMNVEV (reference sequence). CDR3 length: 13 amino acids. The CDR3 sequence is CASSRTRSYEQYF. As DNA, the CDR3 is TGTGCCAGCAGCCGTACACGTTCCTACGAGCAGTACTTC.

The chain uses TRBV12-3 or TRBV12-4 and TRBJ1-1, with 9 bases fitting TRBD1. This CDR3 spans 14 amino acids. With V trimmed by 5 bases and J by 6 bases, 7 bases remained unmatched. The CDR3 sequence: CASSPTGGRAEAFF. The CDR3 DNA is TGTGCCAGCAGTCCCACAGGGGGCAGGGCTGAAGCTTTCTTT.

This clonotype was seen a handful of times. This chain links TRBV7-3 with TRBJ1-1; D uncertain. V was pared by 2 bases and J by 3 bases, with 13 bases between. CDR1 is SGHTA, CDR2 FQGTGA, per germline. The CDR3 consists of 15 residues. CDR3 protein: CASSLGDRADTEAFF. CDR3 nucleotides: TGTGCCAGCAGCTTAGGGGATCGTGCAGACACTGAAGCTTTCTTT.

The rearrangement links TRBV6-5 to TRBJ1-1; a possible D gene is TRBD1 (5 bases). V was cut by 0 bases and J by 4 bases, with 12 bases left in between. The CDR3 contains 15 residues. CDR1 is MNHEY and CDR2 is SVGAGI in the germline V gene. CDR3 sequence: CASSYSEGVGTEAFF. DNA for the CDR3: TGTGCCAGCAGTTACTCGGAAGGGGTTGGCACTGAAGCTTTCTTT.

The V gene is TRBV3-1, the J gene TRBJ1-6; D is uncertain. V lost 0 bases and J lost 10, with 4 bases in between. CDR3 length equals 12 residues. Germline lookup yields CDR1 LGHDT and CDR2 YNNKEL (reference sequence). The CDR3 DNA reads TGTGCCAGCAGCCAAGAAGTGTCACCCCTCCACTTT. The encoded protein is CASSQEVSPLHF.

This clonotype was detected only a few times. In nucleotides, the CDR3 is TGTGCCAGTAGTATTACAGGGGATGGCTACACCTTC. Encoded protein: CASSITGDGYTF. This chain uses TRBV19 with TRBJ1-2, with 7 positions matching TRBD1. V lost 3 bases to trimming and J lost 6 bases; unmatched junction nucleotides: 1. The CDR3 has 12 residues. CDR1 LNHDA and CDR2 SQIVND come from the germline V gene (reference sequence).

The chain carries TRBV27 and TRBJ1-6, with TRBD1 as a possible D gene (5 bases). CDR1 and CDR2 from the germline V gene are MNHEY and SMNVEV (reference sequence). The ends were cut back, 6 bases at V and 6 bases at J, with 15 bases in the middle. The CDR3 runs to 15 residues. The CDR3 reads CASRMGLMGNSPLHF. The CDR3 DNA reads TGTGCCAGCAGAATGGGACTAATGGGTAATTCACCCCTCCACTTT.

V is TRBV9 and J is TRBJ2-5; D remains ambiguous. Trimming shortened V by 0 bases and J by 2 bases, and 8 bases separated the two germline ends. CDR1 is SGDLS and CDR2 is YYNGEE in the germline V gene. This CDR3 is 14 amino acids long. The CDR3 loop reads CASSVATTQETQYF. CDR3 bases: TGTGCCAGCAGCGTAGCCACAACTCAAGAGACCCAGTACTTC.

V usage is TRBV12-5 and J usage is TRBJ2-7; 7 bases agree with TRBD2. The CDR3 runs to 19 residues. CDR1 is LGHNT and CDR2 is FRNRAP in the germline V gene. The V and J ends lost 0 bases and 3 bases, in that order; junction bases with no gene match: 17. CDR3 DNA: TGTGCTAGTGGTTTGGTACTCAGCGGGGCGGCGCCGCGGATCTACGAGCAGTACTTC. Translating it yields CASGLVLSGAAPRIYEQYF.

The chain's CDR3 is CASSLGSWDEQYF. CDR3 in DNA: TGTGCCAGTTCTTTGGGGTCCTGGGACGAGCAGTACTTC. V is TRBV25-1 and J is TRBJ2-7; D not certain. Per the germline V gene, CDR1 is MGHDK and CDR2 is SYGVNS. Trimming removed 9 bases from V and 5 bases from J, with 17 bases in between. The CDR3 consists of 13 residues.

This clonotype was picked up one time. V gene TRBV6-5 combines with J gene TRBJ2-1; 9 bases align to TRBD1. The V segment lost 4 bases and the J segment 2 bases; nucleotides outside the gene matches: 3. The CDR3 spans 15 residues. Germline V gene data show CDR1 as MNHEY and CDR2 as SVGAGI. CDR3 sequence reads: CASSSGQGTYNEQFF. As DNA, the CDR3 is TGTGCCAGCAGTTCCGGACAGGGGACCTACAATGAGCAGTTCTTC.

This clonotype is a singleton in its sample. The chain links TRBV20-1 to TRBJ2-2, with TRBD2 as a possible D gene (6 bases). Germline V gene sequence: CDR1 DFQATT, CDR2 SNEGSKA (reference sequence). The V end was cut by 5 bases, the J end by 3 bases, with 16 bases between. The CDR3 runs 15 residues. CDR3 residues: CSARDGTQDTGELFF. The CDR3 nucleotides are TGCAGTGCTCGGGACGGGACTCAAGACACCGGGGAGCTGTTTTTT.

To note about this clonotype: Germline and junction disagree at one end, which may indicate a read error. V usage is TRBV20-1 and J usage is TRBJ1-4; 8 bases agree with TRBD1. The CDR3 runs to 11 residues. Germline CDR1 reads DFQATT; CDR2 reads SNEGSKA (reference sequence). Here the CDR3 reads CSARKDRGCWF. The CDR3 DNA is TGCAGTGCTAGAAAAGACAGGGGTTGTTGGTTT.

The chain is built from TRBV12-3 or TRBV12-4 and TRBJ2-1, with 9 positions matching TRBD1. CDR3 length: 13 amino acids. The V segment lost 7 bases and the J segment 10 bases; nucleotides outside the gene matches: 8. CDR3 nucleotide sequence: TGTGCCAGCACTCTATACAGGGGGCACGAGCAGTTCTTC. As protein: CASTLYRGHEQFF.

The chain combines TRBV9 with TRBJ2-7; TRBD2 matches 12 bases. The germline V gene has CDR1 SGDLS and CDR2 YYNGEE. V gave up 4 bases and J gave up 0 bases; unmatched junction bases: 8. The CDR3 consists of 17 residues. CDR3 sequence: CASSPSGRVLSSYEQYF. The CDR3, as DNA: TGTGCCAGCAGCCCTAGCGGGAGGGTTCTTAGCTCCTACGAGCAGTACTTC.

This chain connects TRBV5-1 to TRBJ2-3; D not resolved. Germline CDR1 is SGHRS and CDR2 is YFSETQ. This CDR3 has 15 residues. Between the trimmed V and J ends, which lost 4 bases and 2 bases, there was a span of 14 bases. CDR3 bases: TGCGCCAGCAGCCCTCTCGACTTAAACACAGATACGCAGTATTTT. It yields the protein CASSPLDLNTDTQYF.

This chain links TRBV6-5 with TRBJ2-1, with a possible D match to TRBD2 (6 bases). CDR1 MNHEY and CDR2 SVGAGI come from the germline V gene. Between the trimmed V and J ends, which lost 0 bases and 5 bases, there was a span of 14 bases. This CDR3 has 16 residues. The CDR3 DNA reads TGTGCCAGCAGTTACTCAGCCGGGACTGGGCACAATGAGCAGTTCTTC. It encodes CASSYSAGTGHNEQFF.

The chain carries TRBV12-3 or TRBV12-4 and TRBJ1-5; D not resolved. The CDR3 sequence is 15 residues long. V was pared by 5 bases and J by 7 bases, with 18 bases between. This CDR3 is CASSLRADSGQPQHF. The CDR3 bases are TGTGCCAGCAGTCTAAGGGCAGATTCGGGCCAGCCCCAGCATTTT.

The V call is TRBV9, the J call TRBJ1-1; 10 nucleotides align to TRBD1. V was clipped by 4 bases and J by 10 bases; unmatched bases: 7. Germline CDR1 reads SGDLS; CDR2 reads YYNGEE. The CDR3 is 13 residues long. The CDR3: CASSLPRDRGAFF. CDR3 bases: TGTGCCAGCAGCCTCCCCCGGGACAGGGGAGCTTTCTTT.

The J gene is TRBJ1-4, the V gene TRBV30; D remains unclear. CDR1 is GTSNPN, CDR2 SVGIG, per germline (reference sequence). CDR3 length: 14 amino acids. Between the trimmed V and J ends, which lost 0 bases and 8 bases, there was a span of 13 bases. DNA of the CDR3: TGTGCCTGGAGTGTAACAGAAACCGGCGAAAAACTGTTTTTT. The encoded protein is CAWSVTETGEKLFF.

The V and J genes are TRBV7-9 and TRBJ2-1; TRBD2 matches at 7 bases. The CDR3 consists of 13 residues. V shed 0 bases and J 9 bases; nucleotides not matched to a gene: 2. Germline V CDR1 and CDR2: SEHNR, FQNEAQ (reference sequence). CDR3 in amino acids: CASSLASGGEQFF. CDR3 bases: TGTGCCAGCAGCTTAGCGTCGGGGGGTGAGCAGTTCTTC. Filled out from reference TRBV7-9 and TRBJ2-1, the complete variable domain reads DTGVSQNPRHKITKRGQNVTFRCDPISEHNRLYWYRQTLGQGPEFLTYFQNEAQLEKSRLLSDRFSAERPKGSFSTLEIQRTEQGDSAMYLCASSLASGGEQFFGPGTRLTVL.

The CDR3: CSARDRFRLAASTQYF. CDR3 coding DNA: TGCAGTGCTAGAGATCGATTCAGGCTAGCGGCCTCTACCCAGTACTTC. The chain combines TRBV20-1 with TRBJ2-5, with 7 bases identical to TRBD2. Germline V gene data show CDR1 as DFQATT and CDR2 as SNEGSKA (reference sequence). The CDR3 has 16 amino acids. J lost 8 bases, V lost 0 bases, and 15 bases had no gene match.

This chain joins TRBV7-9 and TRBJ1-2, with D hard to call. Trimming shortened V by 1 base and J by 6 bases, and 9 bases separated the two germline ends. Germline V gene lookup returns CDR1 SEHNR and CDR2 FQNEAQ (reference sequence). This CDR3 comprises 13 residues. CDR3 coding DNA: TGTGCCAGCAGCTTAGTTTATCGGGATGGCTACACCTTC. Translated: CASSLVYRDGYTF.